This is a list of T cell receptor beta chains from one sample in a study of T-cell memory formation after mild COVID-19. Each CDR3 protein gets one entry after TCRdb re-called the 5' RACE reads with MiXCR. The table has approximately 190,000 distinct CDR3 sequences, around 17% seen once. Source material: PBMCs or a T cell subset sorted from them (not recorded which). The receptors come from an adult woman who had mild COVID-19 (a few samples of this study predate the infection). Cell type and time point are not known. The CDR3 runs from the conserved cysteine through the conserved F or W. The order of the fields is clone size, J gene, V gene, CDR3 length, D gene, CDR3 protein, CDR3 DNA. D genes are given only for firm matches. Rows may omit the clone size; those that give it use once, few, many or a size class.

NA | TRBJ1-3 | TRBV30 | 14 | NA | CAWWRTEAGNTIYF | TGTGCCTGGTGGAGGACTGAGGCTGGAAACACCATATATTTT
NA | TRBJ1-2 | TRBV29-1 | 12 | NA | CSVAMGAYGYTF | TGCAGCGTTGCAATGGGGGCCTATGGCTACACCTTC
few | TRBJ1-4 | TRBV20-1 | 12 | NA | CSASGSSEKLFF | TGCAGTGCTAGTGGTAGTAGCGAAAAACTGTTTTTT
NA | TRBJ2-7 | TRBV7-8 | 14 | TRBD1 | CASSLRQGSSEQYF | TGTGCCAGCAGCTTGCGACAGGGATCCTCCGAGCAGTACTTC
NA | TRBJ1-2 | TRBV6-5 | 13 | TRBD1 | CASSIGTAYGYTF | TGTGCCAGCAGCATTGGGACAGCCTATGGCTACACCTTC
NA | TRBJ2-5 | TRBV4-2 | 17 | TRBD2 | CASSQMTSGRGQETQYF | TGTGCCAGCAGCCAGATGACTAGCGGGAGAGGCCAAGAGACCCAGTACTTC
NA | TRBJ1-6 | TRBV14 | 13 | NA | CASSQVDNSPLHF | TGTGCCAGCAGCCAAGTAGACAATTCACCCCTCCACTTT
NA | TRBJ2-2 | TRBV7-9 | 17 | NA | CASSLEAGATNTGELFF | TGTGCCAGCAGCTTAGAGGCAGGGGCAACGAACACCGGGGAGCTGTTTTTT
NA | TRBJ2-2 | TRBV7-9 | 14 | TRBD2 | CASSLDGGARELFF | TGTGCCAGCAGCTTAGACGGGGGGGCCCGGGAGCTGTTTTTT
NA | TRBJ2-1 | TRBV20-1 | 14 | NA | CSARNYLTYNEQFF | TGCAGTGCTAGAAACTACCTAACCTACAATGAGCAGTTCTTC
NA | TRBJ1-2 | TRBV4-1 | 16 | TRBD1 | CASSQAGQGGNYGYTF | TGCGCCAGCAGCCAAGCCGGGCAGGGGGGTAACTATGGCTACACCTTC
few | TRBJ2-3 | TRBV5-1 | 13 | NA | CASSRAGTDTQYF | TGCGCCAGCAGCAGGGCGGGCACAGATACGCAGTATTTT
NA | TRBJ2-3 | TRBV6-5 | 13 | NA | CASRGPGTDTQYF | TGTGCCAGCAGAGGGCCGGGCACAGATACGCAGTATTTT
few | TRBJ2-1 | TRBV4-3 | 16 | NA | CASSRSRGPYYNEQFF | TGCGCCAGCAGCCGAAGTCGGGGACCCTACTACAATGAGCAGTTCTTC